The present entry profiles one TCR beta chain with its context. The data were taken from a study of OX40 agonist ivuxolimab in advanced cancers. The V segment lost 1 base and the J segment 1 base; nucleotides outside the gene matches: 5. This CDR3 has 16 residues. Germline loops: CDR1 SGHDT, CDR2 YYEEEE. The assay was immunoSEQ multiplex PCR, and TCRdb's table has in-frame clones only and misses some. The profile shows about 76,000 clones, 65% to 90% of them singletons. This receptor was identified in an adult with an advanced solid tumor such as melanoma, head and neck, liver or kidney cancer. Sequencing was performed on CD4+ or CD8+ T cells sorted from blood, taken in a trial of the OX40 agonist ivuxolimab. The chain recombines TRBV5-6 with TRBJ2-3, with 8 bases fitting TRBD1. For the CDR3, the DNA is TGTGCCAGCAGCTTGAACGGGGGACAGGGCACAGATACGCAGTATTTT. Translated, it gives CASSLNGGQGTDTQYF.